These 2 T cell receptor beta chains share one sample of origin, sequenced in a study of control samples from healthy donors and cancer patients. TCRdb keeps only in-frame clones here, not all; method: immunoSEQ multiplex PCR. The data contain 150,000 or so clones, just under 95% of them singletons. The sample consisted of PBMCs. The receptors were gathered from a man in his fifties or sixties with colorectal cancer.

The CDR3 DNA sequence: TGTGCCAGCAGCTTGGGGGAGTCTCCCTATGGCTACACCTTC. Amino acids: CASSLGESPYGYTF. The chain uses TRBV5-8 and TRBJ1-2; D gene ambiguous. CDR1 and CDR2 from the germline V gene are SGHTS and YDEGEE. V gave up 0 bases and J gave up 4 bases, with 10 bases separating them. The CDR3 extends over 14 amino acids.

The rearrangement links TRBV28 to TRBJ1-2, with a tentative D call TRBD1 (5 bases). The CDR3 contains 12 residues. CDR1 and CDR2 from the germline V gene are MDHEN and SYDVKM. The V end lost 7 bases, the J end lost 8 bases, and 14 bases lay between the germline ends. CDR3 protein: CASKEGLGGYTF. CDR3 in DNA: TGTGCCAGCAAAGAGGGGCTGGGCGGCTACACCTTC.